The entry that follows covers one T cell receptor beta chain sequence. Original processing notes: Amplified reference gene primers provided the basis for estimating nucleated cell counts. The method was immunoSEQ multiplex PCR; TCRdb's version includes in-frame clones alone and lacks a portion of them. V and J calls and clone size follow that table, whereas D and trimming were derived from the DNA. The data hold 43,000 or so clones, with roughly 86% observed a single time. This CDR3 is 15 amino acids long. V lost 4 bases to trimming and J lost 1 base, with 13 bases between them. These data originate in a study of blood T cell repertoires in COVID-19. Study summary: Material from acute and convalescent COVID-19 was sourced from the United States, Italy and Spain. The analysed material was cDNA or gDNA that came from T cells, B-cell-depleted T cells, or PBMCs.

Sequenced sample: peripheral blood. The source is a man in his sixties with active COVID-19. The V call is TRBV23-1, the J call TRBJ1-1; D gene unclear. TRBV23-1 is flagged as an ORF with uncertain function. DNA for the CDR3: TGCGCCAGCAGTCGCCCTTTCCCAGGGAACACTGAAGCTTTCTTT. It is translated as CASSRPFPGNTEAFF.